The 18 T cell receptor beta chains in this list originate from one sample, sequenced in a study of early T cells in non-severe SARS-CoV-2 infection (dated by TCRdb to 2020 to 2023). Libraries were made using 5' RACE. For sequencing, a NextSeq 500 was employed. TCRdb trimmed the raw reads at Q25, called clones with MiXCR and kept productive beta chains. Rows are combined by CDR3 protein, so each entry shows the most common genes and DNA. The sample table lists 30,000 to 35,000 distinct CDR3 sequences, roughly 5% of them with a count of one. Of the sample, around 10% is held by the ten largest clones. Sequencing was carried out using whole blood. Receptor source: an adult who was a healthcare worker with PCR-confirmed SARS-CoV-2 infection or an uninfected control (not recorded which).

This clonotype was detected many times. The V call is TRBV6-4, the J call TRBJ2-7, with no clear D. Trimming left V 6 bases short and J 1 base short, with 16 bases between. This CDR3 contains 15 residues. Germline V lookup: CDR1 MRHNA, CDR2 SNTAGT. The CDR3 reads CASRKPPGGSYEQYF. CDR3 nucleotide sequence: TGTGCCAGCAGAAAACCTCCGGGCGGATCCTACGAGCAGTACTTC.

This clonotype was detected many times. This chain connects TRBV28 to TRBJ2-7; TRBD2 matches at 7 bases. J was trimmed by 0 bases and V by 7 bases; bases with no gene match: 3. Germline V gene lookup returns CDR1 MDHEN and CDR2 SYDVKM. This CDR3 comprises 13 residues. CDR3 sequence reads: CASNGGSSYEQYF. CDR3 DNA: TGTGCCAGCAACGGCGGGAGCTCCTACGAGCAGTACTTC.

This clonotype was detected a few times. The chain recombines TRBV24-1 with TRBJ1-2, with TRBD1 matching 12 bases. CDR3 length: 18 residues. CDR1 and CDR2 from the germline V gene are KGHDR and SFDVKD. Trimming removed 5 bases from V and 4 bases from J; junction bases left unmatched: 13. The CDR3 loop reads CATSGAPGTGGVTYGYTF. For the CDR3, the DNA is TGTGCCACCAGTGGGGCCCCCGGGACAGGGGGCGTAACCTATGGCTACACCTTC.

This clonotype was detected only a few times. The chain links TRBV6-6 to TRBJ1-3; no definite D call. The germline V and J ends were trimmed by 2 bases and 0 bases, with 5 bases remaining between them. Looked up from germline, CDR1 is MNHNY and CDR2 is SVGAGI (reference sequence). The CDR3 totals 14 residues. The CDR3 region is CASSYGASGNTIYF. For the CDR3, the DNA is TGTGCCAGCAGTTACGGCGCCTCTGGAAACACCATATATTTT.

The rearrangement links TRBV14 to TRBJ2-4; 7 bases align to TRBD1. Looked up from germline, CDR1 is SGHDN and CDR2 is FVKESK. J lost 0 bases, V lost 3 bases, and 5 bases had no gene match. The CDR3 has 16 residues. The DNA for the CDR3 is TGTGCCAGCAGCCAGGGACAGTTACTAGCCAAAAACATTCAGTACTTC. Amino acids: CASSQGQLLAKNIQYF.

This clonotype was found many times. The chain recombines TRBV5-1 with TRBJ2-1, with D hard to call. V lost 7 bases to trimming and J lost 1 base, with 12 bases between them. Germline V CDR1 and CDR2: SGHRS, YFSETQ. The CDR3 is 14 residues long. The CDR3 loop is CASGIGNSYNEQFF. The CDR3 nucleotides are TGCGCCAGCGGGATAGGGAATTCCTACAATGAGCAGTTCTTC.

This clonotype was recorded at least ten times. The chain links TRBV19 to TRBJ2-7, with 9 nucleotides matching TRBD2. Germline CDR1 reads LNHDA; CDR2 reads SQIVND (reference sequence). The CDR3 sequence is 18 residues long. Trimming cost V 5 bases and J 6 bases; bases outside gene matches: 20. CDR3: CASSVRVKAGGLDVEQYF. The CDR3 DNA sequence: TGTGCCAGTAGTGTTCGCGTTAAAGCGGGGGGACTTGATGTCGAGCAGTACTTC.

Many counts were recorded for this clonotype. The chain employs TRBV19 and TRBJ2-2; D remains ambiguous. The CDR3 is 13 amino acids. The germline V and J ends were trimmed by 3 bases and 5 bases, with 7 bases remaining between them. The germline gives CDR1 LNHDA, CDR2 SQIVND (reference sequence). The CDR3 loop is CASSIGRTGELFF. The CDR3 bases are TGTGCCAGTAGTATCGGGCGGACCGGGGAGCTGTTTTTT.

This clonotype was counted ten times or more. The gene calls are TRBV7-6 and TRBJ2-1, with unresolved D. V lost 1 base, J lost 13 bases, and 14 bases lay in between. The CDR3 loop spans 13 amino acids. The V gene's germline CDR1 is SGHVS and CDR2 FNYEAQ. CDR3 sequence reads: CASSLELIQDQFF. The DNA for the CDR3 is TGTGCCAGCAGCTTAGAACTGATCCAGGATCAGTTCTTC.

This clonotype occurred many times. The V and J genes are TRBV11-2 and TRBJ2-1; 13 bases align to TRBD2. Germline V gene sequence: CDR1 SGHAT, CDR2 FQNNGV. With V trimmed by 3 bases and J by 7 bases, 3 bases remained unmatched. The CDR3 is 15 residues long. CDR3 protein: CASSLTSGGRNEQFF. The CDR3 nucleotides are TGTGCCAGCAGCTTGACTAGCGGGGGGAGGAATGAGCAGTTCTTC.

Ten or more counts support this clonotype. This sequence joins TRBV12-3 or TRBV12-4 and TRBJ1-5; a possible D gene is TRBD1 (5 bases). The length of the CDR3 is 15 residues. V lost 2 bases and J 2 bases, leaving 10 bases between the germline ends. CDR3 loop: CASSLRGYGNQPQHF. The CDR3 DNA follows: TGTGCCAGCAGTTTACGGGGCTATGGCAATCAGCCCCAGCATTTT.

In its sample, this clonotype was seen many times. This chain uses TRBV18 with TRBJ2-7, with TRBD2 matching 7 bases. Germline V gives CDR1 KGHSH, CDR2 LQKENI. The CDR3 is 14 residues long. The V gene end was trimmed by 4 bases and the J gene end by 4 bases; junction bases not matched to a gene: 7. The CDR3 sequence is CASSLSGTLYEQYF. CDR3 nucleotide sequence: TGTGCCAGCTCACTCAGCGGGACTCTTTACGAGCAGTACTTC.

This clonotype was detected ten times or more. V is TRBV20-1 and J is TRBJ2-3, with D perhaps matching TRBD1 (5 bases). V shed 4 bases and J shed 3 bases, with 11 bases lying between them. Germline V gene data show CDR1 as DFQATT and CDR2 as SNEGSKA (reference sequence). There are 13 residues in the CDR3. As DNA, the CDR3 is TGCAGTGCTAAAGGGGTGCGAACAGATACGCAGTATTTT. It specifies CSAKGVRTDTQYF.

The sample holds many counts of this clonotype. The CDR3 region has the DNA TGTGCCAGCACCCTCCAGGGCGGCAATCAGCCCCAGCATTTT. This sequence encodes CASTLQGGNQPQHF. The chain carries TRBV28 and TRBJ1-5; D is perhaps TRBD1 (5 bases). With 7 bases removed from V and 2 bases from J, the gap between germline ends came to 12 bases. The germline V gene has CDR1 MDHEN and CDR2 SYDVKM. This CDR3 region has 14 residues. Looking up the rest from reference TRBV28 and TRBJ1-5 gives the full variable domain: DVKVTQSSRYLVKRTGEKVFLECVQDMDHENMFWYRQDPGLGLRLIYFSYDVKMKEKGDIPEGYSVSREKKERFSLILESASTNQTSMYLCASTLQGGNQPQHFGDGTRLSIL.

This clonotype was counted between two and nine times. The J gene is TRBJ1-5, the V gene TRBV6-2 or TRBV6-3; a weak D match, TRBD1 (5 bases). Trimming pared 2 bases from V and 9 bases from J, leaving 17 bases between. Looked up from germline, CDR1 is MNHEY and CDR2 is SVGEGT. The CDR3 contains 15 residues. CDR3 in amino acids: CASSYPGLLISPQHF. CDR3 DNA sequence: TGTGCCAGCAGTTACCCGGGACTGTTAATTTCGCCCCAGCATTTT.

Many counts were recorded for this clonotype. The chain combines TRBV6-1 with TRBJ1-1, with 7 bases aligning to TRBD1. Germline CDR1 reads MNHNS; CDR2 reads SASEGT. This CDR3 region has 15 residues. V gave up 3 bases and J gave up 0 bases; unmatched junction bases: 4. This chain's CDR3 is CASSEFDRVNTEAFF. In DNA, the CDR3 is TGTGCCAGCAGTGAGTTTGACAGGGTGAACACTGAAGCTTTCTTT.

The V call is TRBV20-1, the J call TRBJ2-7, with D uncertain. Germline CDR1 DFQATT, CDR2 SNEGSKA (reference sequence). CDR3 length: 13 amino acids. V gave up 1 base and J gave up 3 bases, with 10 bases separating them. The CDR3 nucleotides are TGCAGTGCTAGAGCCAGGCAACGCTACGAGCAGTACTTC. Protein: CSARARQRYEQYF.

This clonotype was seen ten or more times. The rearrangement links TRBV19 to TRBJ2-7; 8 nucleotides align to TRBD2. Germline V lookup: CDR1 LNHDA, CDR2 SQIVND (reference sequence). This CDR3 comprises 15 residues. V dropped 6 bases and J dropped 3; count of bases not matched to a gene: 10. The CDR3 reads CASSRPGRGGYEQYF. DNA of the CDR3: TGTGCCAGTAGCCGGCCCGGACGGGGGGGCTACGAGCAGTACTTC.